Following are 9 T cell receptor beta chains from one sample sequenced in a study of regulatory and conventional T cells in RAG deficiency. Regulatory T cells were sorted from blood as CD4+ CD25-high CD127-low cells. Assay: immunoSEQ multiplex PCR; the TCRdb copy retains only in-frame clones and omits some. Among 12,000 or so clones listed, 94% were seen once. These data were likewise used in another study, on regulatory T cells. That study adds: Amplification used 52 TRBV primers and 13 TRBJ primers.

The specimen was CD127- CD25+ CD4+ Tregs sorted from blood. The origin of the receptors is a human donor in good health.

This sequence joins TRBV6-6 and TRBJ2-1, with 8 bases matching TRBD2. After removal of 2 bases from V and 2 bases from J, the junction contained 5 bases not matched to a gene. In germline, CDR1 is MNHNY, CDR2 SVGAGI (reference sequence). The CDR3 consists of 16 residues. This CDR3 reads CASSYVRGGTYNEQFF. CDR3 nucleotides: TGTGCCAGCAGTTACGTCCGGGGGGGAACCTACAATGAGCAGTTCTTC.

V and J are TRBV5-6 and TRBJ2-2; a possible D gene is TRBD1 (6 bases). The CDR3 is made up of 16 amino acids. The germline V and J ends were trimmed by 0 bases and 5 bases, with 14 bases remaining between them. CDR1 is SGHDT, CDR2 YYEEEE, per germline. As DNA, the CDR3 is TGTGCCAGCAGCTTGGCTCCAGGGGTAAGGACCGGGGAGCTGTTTTTT. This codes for CASSLAPGVRTGELFF.

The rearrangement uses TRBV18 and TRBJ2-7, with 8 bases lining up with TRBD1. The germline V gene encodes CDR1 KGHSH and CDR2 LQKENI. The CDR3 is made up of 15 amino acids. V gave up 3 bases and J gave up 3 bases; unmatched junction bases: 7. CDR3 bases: TGTGCCAGCTCACCGGACAGGGCTCGTTTCTACGAGCAGTACTTC. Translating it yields CASSPDRARFYEQYF.

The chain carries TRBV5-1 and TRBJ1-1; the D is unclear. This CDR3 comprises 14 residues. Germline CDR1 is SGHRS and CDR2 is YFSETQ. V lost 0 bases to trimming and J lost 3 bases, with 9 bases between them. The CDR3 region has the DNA TGCGCCAGCAGCTTGGAGACACCTTACACTGAAGCTTTCTTT. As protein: CASSLETPYTEAFF.

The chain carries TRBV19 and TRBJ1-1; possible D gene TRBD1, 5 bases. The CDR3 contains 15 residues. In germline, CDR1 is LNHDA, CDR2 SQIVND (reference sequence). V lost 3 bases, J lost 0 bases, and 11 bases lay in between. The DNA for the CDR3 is TGTGCCAGTAGTATCAGGGTTACCATGAACACTGAAGCTTTCTTT. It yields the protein CASSIRVTMNTEAFF.

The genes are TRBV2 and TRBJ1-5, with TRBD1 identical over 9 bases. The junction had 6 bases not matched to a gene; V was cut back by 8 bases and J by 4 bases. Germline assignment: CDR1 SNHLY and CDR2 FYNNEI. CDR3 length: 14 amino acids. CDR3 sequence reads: CASDPGQGNQPQHF. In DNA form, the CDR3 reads TGTGCCAGCGACCCGGGACAGGGAAATCAGCCCCAGCATTTT.

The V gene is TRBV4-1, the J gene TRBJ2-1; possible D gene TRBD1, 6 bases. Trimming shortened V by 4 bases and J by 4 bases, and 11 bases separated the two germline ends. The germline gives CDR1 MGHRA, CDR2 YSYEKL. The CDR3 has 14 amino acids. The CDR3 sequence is CASSPGQGYNEQFF. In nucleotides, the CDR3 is TGCGCCAGCAGCCCGGGGCAGGGGTACAATGAGCAGTTCTTC.

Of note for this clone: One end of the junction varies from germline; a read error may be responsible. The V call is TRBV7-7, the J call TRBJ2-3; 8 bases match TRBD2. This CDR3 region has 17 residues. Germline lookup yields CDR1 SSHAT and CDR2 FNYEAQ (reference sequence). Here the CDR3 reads CASSLGPGRGAIDTQYF. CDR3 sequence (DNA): TGTGCTAGCAGCTTAGGCCCGGGGCGGGGGGCCATAGATACGCAGTATTTT.

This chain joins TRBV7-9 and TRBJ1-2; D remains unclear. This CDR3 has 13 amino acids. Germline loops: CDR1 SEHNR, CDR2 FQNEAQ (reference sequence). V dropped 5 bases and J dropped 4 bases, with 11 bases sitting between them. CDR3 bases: TGTGCCAGCAGCCGGACTTCCGCCTATGGCTACACCTTC. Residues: CASSRTSAYGYTF.